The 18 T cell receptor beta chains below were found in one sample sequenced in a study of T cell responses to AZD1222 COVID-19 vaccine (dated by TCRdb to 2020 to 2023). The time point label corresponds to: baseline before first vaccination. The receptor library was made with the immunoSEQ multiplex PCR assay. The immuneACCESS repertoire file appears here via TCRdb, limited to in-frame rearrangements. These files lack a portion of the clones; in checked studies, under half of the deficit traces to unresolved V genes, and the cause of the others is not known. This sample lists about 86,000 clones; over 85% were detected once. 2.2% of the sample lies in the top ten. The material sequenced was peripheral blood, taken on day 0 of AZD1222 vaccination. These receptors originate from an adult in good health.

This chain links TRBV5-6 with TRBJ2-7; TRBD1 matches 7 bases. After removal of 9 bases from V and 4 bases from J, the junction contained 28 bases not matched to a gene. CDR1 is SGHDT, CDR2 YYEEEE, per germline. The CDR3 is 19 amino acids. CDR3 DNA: TGTGCCACTACCTCTAGACGGACAGGAGAACGTCCTGAATATTACGAGCAGTACTTC. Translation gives CATTSRRTGERPEYYEQYF. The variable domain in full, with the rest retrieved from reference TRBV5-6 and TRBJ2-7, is DAGVTQSPTHLIKTRGQQVTLRCSPKSGHDTVSWYQQALGQGPQFIFQYYEEEERQRGNFPDRFSGHQFPNYSSELNVNALLLGDSALYLCATTSRRTGERPEYYEQYFGPGTRLTVT.

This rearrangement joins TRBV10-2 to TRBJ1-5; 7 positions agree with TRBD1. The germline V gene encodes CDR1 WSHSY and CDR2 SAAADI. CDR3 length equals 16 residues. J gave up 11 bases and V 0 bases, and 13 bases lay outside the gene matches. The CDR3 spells CASSESTGSYTMAQHF. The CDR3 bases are TGCGCCAGCAGTGAGTCGACAGGGAGTTATACAATGGCCCAGCATTTT.

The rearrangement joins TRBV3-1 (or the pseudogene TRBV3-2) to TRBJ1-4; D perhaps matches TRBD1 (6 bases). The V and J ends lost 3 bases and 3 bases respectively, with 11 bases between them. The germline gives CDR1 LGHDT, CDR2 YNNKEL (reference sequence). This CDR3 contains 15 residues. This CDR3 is CASSQGDTSNEKLFF. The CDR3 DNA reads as TGTGCCAGCAGCCAGGGGGACACATCTAATGAAAAACTGTTTTTT.

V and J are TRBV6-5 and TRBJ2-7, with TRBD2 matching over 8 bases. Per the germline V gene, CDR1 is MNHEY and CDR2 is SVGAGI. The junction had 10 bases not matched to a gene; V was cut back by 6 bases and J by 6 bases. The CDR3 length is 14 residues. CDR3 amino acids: CASRKEGLAGEQYF. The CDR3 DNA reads TGTGCCAGCAGGAAAGAAGGACTAGCCGGCGAGCAGTACTTC.

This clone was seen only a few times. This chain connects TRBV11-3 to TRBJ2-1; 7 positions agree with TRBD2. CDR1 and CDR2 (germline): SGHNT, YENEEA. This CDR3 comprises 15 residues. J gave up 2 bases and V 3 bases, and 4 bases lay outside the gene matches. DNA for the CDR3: TGTGCCAGCAGCTTGGTGGGAGGGACCTACAATGAGCAGTTCTTC. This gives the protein CASSLVGGTYNEQFF.

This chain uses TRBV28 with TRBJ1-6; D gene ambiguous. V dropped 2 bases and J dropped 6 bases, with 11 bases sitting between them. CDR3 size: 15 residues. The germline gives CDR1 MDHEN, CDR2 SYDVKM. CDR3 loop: CASSLVGLLNSPLHF. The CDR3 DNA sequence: TGTGCCAGCAGTTTAGTAGGCCTTCTTAATTCACCCCTCCACTTT.

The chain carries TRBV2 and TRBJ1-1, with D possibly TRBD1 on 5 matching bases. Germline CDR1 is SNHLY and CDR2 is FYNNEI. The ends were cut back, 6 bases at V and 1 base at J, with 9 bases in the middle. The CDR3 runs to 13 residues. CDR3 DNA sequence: TGTGCCAGCAGGGGACTAGAGAACACTGAAGCTTTCTTT. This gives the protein CASRGLENTEAFF.

CDR3 in amino acids: CASSSTGTNNEKLFF. CDR3 nucleotide sequence: TGTGCCAGCAGCTCCACAGGGACGAATAATGAAAAACTGTTTTTT. The chain recombines TRBV7-2 with TRBJ1-4, with D possibly matching TRBD1 (6 bases). The V gene lost 4 bases and the J gene lost 4 bases, with 13 bases spanning the gap. Germline V gene lookup returns CDR1 SGHTA and CDR2 FQGNSA. This CDR3 comprises 15 residues.

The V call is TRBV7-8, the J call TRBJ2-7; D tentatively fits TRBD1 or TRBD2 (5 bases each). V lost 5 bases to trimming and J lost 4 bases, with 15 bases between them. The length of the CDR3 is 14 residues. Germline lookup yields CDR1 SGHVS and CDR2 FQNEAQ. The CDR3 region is CASSNRDGFYEQYF. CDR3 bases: TGTGCCAGCAGCAACCGGGACGGTTTTTACGAGCAGTACTTC.

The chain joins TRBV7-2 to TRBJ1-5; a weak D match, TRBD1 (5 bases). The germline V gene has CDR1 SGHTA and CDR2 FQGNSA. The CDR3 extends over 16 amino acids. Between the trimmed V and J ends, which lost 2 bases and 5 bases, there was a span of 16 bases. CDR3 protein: CASSLRARAIHQPQHF. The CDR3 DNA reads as TGTGCCAGCAGCTTACGCGCCAGGGCGATCCATCAGCCCCAGCATTTT.

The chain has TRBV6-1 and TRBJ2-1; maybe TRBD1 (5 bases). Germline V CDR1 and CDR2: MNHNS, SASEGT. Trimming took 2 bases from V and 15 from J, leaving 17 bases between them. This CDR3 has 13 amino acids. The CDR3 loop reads CASSEKVSGNVFF. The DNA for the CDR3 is TGTGCCAGCAGTGAAAAGGTTTCAGGGAATGTGTTCTTC.

CDR3 protein: CASAPRSNTGELFF. The CDR3 DNA reads as TGTGCCAGCGCACCCCGGTCGAACACCGGGGAGCTGTTTTTT. V gene TRBV9 combines with J gene TRBJ2-2, with D hard to call. Germline CDR1 and CDR2: SGDLS and YYNGEE. CDR3 length: 14 amino acids. The V gene lost 7 bases and the J gene lost 0 bases, with 10 bases spanning the gap.

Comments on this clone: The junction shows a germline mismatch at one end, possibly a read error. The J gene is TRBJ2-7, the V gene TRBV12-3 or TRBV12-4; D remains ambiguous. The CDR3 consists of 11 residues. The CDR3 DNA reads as TGTGTCAGCAGTTCCTCCTACGGGCAGTACTTC. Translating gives CVSSSSYGQYF.

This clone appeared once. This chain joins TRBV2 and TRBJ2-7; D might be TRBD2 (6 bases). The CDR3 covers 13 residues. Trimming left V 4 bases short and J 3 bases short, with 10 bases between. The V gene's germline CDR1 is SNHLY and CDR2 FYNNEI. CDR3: CASSGGSGYEQYF. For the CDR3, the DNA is TGTGCCAGCAGTGGGGGTAGCGGCTACGAGCAGTACTTC.

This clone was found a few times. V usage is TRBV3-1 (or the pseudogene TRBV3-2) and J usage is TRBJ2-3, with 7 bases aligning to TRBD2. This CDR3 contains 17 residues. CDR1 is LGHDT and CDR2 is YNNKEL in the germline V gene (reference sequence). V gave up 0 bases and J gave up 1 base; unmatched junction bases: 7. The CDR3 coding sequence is TGTGCCAGCAGCCAAGAGGGGGGGAGAGTAGGCACAGATACGCAGTATTTT. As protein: CASSQEGGRVGTDTQYF.

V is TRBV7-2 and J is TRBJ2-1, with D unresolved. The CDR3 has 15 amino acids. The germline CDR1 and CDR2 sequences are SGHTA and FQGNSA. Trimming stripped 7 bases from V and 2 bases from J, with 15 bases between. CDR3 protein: CASTYGSHTYNEQFF. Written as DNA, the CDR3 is TGTGCCAGCACCTATGGATCTCATACCTACAATGAGCAGTTCTTC.

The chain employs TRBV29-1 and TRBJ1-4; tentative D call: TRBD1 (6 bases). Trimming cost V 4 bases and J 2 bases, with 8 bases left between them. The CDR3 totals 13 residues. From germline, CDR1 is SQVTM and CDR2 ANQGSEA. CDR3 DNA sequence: TGCAGCGTTGGAACAGGGACTAATGAAAAACTGTTTTTT. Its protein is CSVGTGTNEKLFF.

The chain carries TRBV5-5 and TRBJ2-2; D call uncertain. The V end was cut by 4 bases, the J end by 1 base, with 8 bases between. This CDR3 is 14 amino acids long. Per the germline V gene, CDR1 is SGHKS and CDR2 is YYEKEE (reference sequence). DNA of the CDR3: TGTGCCAGCAGCACGGGCCTGAACACCGGGGAGCTGTTTTTT. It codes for CASSTGLNTGELFF. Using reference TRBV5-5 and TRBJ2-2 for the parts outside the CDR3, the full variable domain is DAGVTQSPTHLIKTRGQQVTLRCSPISGHKSVSWYQQVLGQGPQFIFQYYEKEERGRGNFPDRFSARQFPNYSSELNVNALLLGDSALYLCASSTGLNTGELFFGEGSRLTVL.